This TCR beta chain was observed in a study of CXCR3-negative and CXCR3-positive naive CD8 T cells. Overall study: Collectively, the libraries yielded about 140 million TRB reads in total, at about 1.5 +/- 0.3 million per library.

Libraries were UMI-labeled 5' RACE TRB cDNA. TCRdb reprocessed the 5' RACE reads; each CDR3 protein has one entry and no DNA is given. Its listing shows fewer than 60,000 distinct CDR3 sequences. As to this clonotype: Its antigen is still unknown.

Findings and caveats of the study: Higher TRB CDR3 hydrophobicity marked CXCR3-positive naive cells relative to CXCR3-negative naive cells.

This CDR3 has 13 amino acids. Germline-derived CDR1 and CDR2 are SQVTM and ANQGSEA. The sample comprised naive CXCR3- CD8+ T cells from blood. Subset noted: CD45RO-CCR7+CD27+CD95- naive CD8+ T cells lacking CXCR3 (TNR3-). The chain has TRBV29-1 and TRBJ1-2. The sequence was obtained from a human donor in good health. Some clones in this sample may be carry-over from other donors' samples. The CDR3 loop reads CSVETTKNYCYTF.